The 7 T cell receptor beta chains in this list originate from one sample, sequenced in a study of neurological immune-mediated disorders (dated by TCRdb to the late 2010s). Libraries were prepared through 5' RACE. The data were produced on an Illumina HiSeq 2500. The public reads were reprocessed in TCRdb via fastp at Q25 and MiXCR, keeping in-frame beta chains. All rows with the same CDR3 protein become a single entry with the most common DNA and genes. The sample includes approximately 37,000 distinct CDR3 sequences, with over 12% observed a single time. In total, the top ten clones hold about a quarter of the sample. The specimen was PBMCs. All receptors derive from a woman aged 50 to 60 with HTLV-1-associated myelopathy (HAM/TSP).

Worth noting for this clonotype: One junction end disagrees with the germline gene, perhaps due to a read error. The V and J genes are TRBV5-1 and TRBJ1-1, with TRBD1 matching 11 bases. CDR3 size: 15 residues. The germline V gene encodes CDR1 SGHRS and CDR2 YFSETQ. CDR3: CASSLKGQGASEDFF. CDR3 in DNA: TGCGCCAGCAGCCTAAAAGGACAGGGGGCCTCCGAAGATTTCTTT.

In its sample, this clonotype was seen many times. This chain uses TRBV29-1 with TRBJ1-1, with 7 bases identical to TRBD1. Germline CDR1 is SQVTM and CDR2 is ANQGSEA. V lost 8 bases to trimming and J lost 7 bases; unmatched junction nucleotides: 10. The CDR3 is 12 amino acids. In DNA form, the CDR3 reads TGCAGCACCTTGACCCGGGACAGTGAAGCTTTCTTT. It specifies CSTLTRDSEAFF.

This clonotype was seen repeatedly, ten times or more. The gene calls are TRBV9 and TRBJ2-7, with D perhaps assigned TRBD1 or TRBD2 (5 bases each). Germline assignment: CDR1 SGDLS and CDR2 YYNGEE. The CDR3 spans 14 residues. Trimming shortened V by 4 bases and J by 3 bases, and 14 bases separated the two germline ends. As DNA, the CDR3 is TGTGCCAGCAGCCCCCGTTCGGGGCTCTACGAGCAGTACTTC. Its translation is CASSPRSGLYEQYF.

This clonotype was detected ten times or more. The chain joins TRBV3-1 to TRBJ2-7, with TRBD2 matching over 11 bases. CDR1 and CDR2 from the germline V gene are LGHDT and YNNKEL (reference sequence). CDR3 length equals 13 residues. CDR3 DNA: TGTGCCAGCAGCCAAACTAGCGGGGGCCCACCTTCCGTC. Residues: CASSQTSGGPPSV.

This clonotype was seen at least ten times. This chain joins TRBV20-1 and TRBJ2-3; 13 nucleotides agree with TRBD2. V shed 5 bases and J 2 bases; nucleotides not matched to a gene: 13. Germline CDR1 reads DFQATT; CDR2 reads SNEGSKA (reference sequence). The CDR3 sequence is 18 residues long. The CDR3 bases are TGCAGTGCTCTTGGGGGGGCACTAGCGGGGGGGCCCACAGATACGCAGTATTTT. Translation gives CSALGGALAGGPTDTQYF.

This clonotype appeared a single time. Just one base apart from a much larger clone, this may be a read error. The V call is TRBV5-1, the J call TRBJ2-1; TRBD2 is a possible D gene (6 bases). Germline CDR1 is SGHRS and CDR2 is YFSETQ. Trimming took 4 bases from V and 2 from J, leaving 13 bases between them. CDR3 length equals 15 residues. The CDR3 loop reads CASSPNGTAYNEQFF. Written as DNA, the CDR3 is TGCGCCAGCAGCCCGAACGGGACTGCCTACAATGAGCAGTTCTTC.

This clonotype was detected ten times or more. The chain links TRBV29-1 to TRBJ2-2, with 15 bases aligning to TRBD2. This CDR3 has 17 amino acids. The V gene's germline CDR1 is SQVTM and CDR2 ANQGSEA. With V trimmed by 3 bases and J by 6 bases, 8 bases remained unmatched. The CDR3 nucleotides read TGCAGCGTTGAGGGACTAGCGGGGGGCCTAATCGCCGGGGAGCTGTTTTTT. Translation gives CSVEGLAGGLIAGELFF.